Presented here are 15 T cell receptor beta chains from one specimen sequenced in a study of Ad26.COV2.S vaccination and SARS-CoV-2 variants. This table comes from immunoSEQ multiplex PCR, and its TCRdb copy is limited to in-frame clones, with some not included. The sample yields fewer than 400,000 clones, approximately 87% seen once. Treatment indicated: roughly 19 received Ad26.COV2.S at low or high dose, single or two shots; several received placebo; per-sample allocation not given. Collection of samples fell on day 63 after the first vaccine or placebo injection. This specimen consisted of peripheral blood, obtained in a trial of Ad26.COV2.S vaccine versus placebo. Receptors were obtained from a person aged 18-65 years who received the Ad26.COV2.S COVID-19 vaccine or a placebo.

This clone was seen a single time. The genes are TRBV20-1 and TRBJ2-3, with 9 bases matching TRBD1. The CDR3 runs 11 residues. The germline V gene encodes CDR1 DFQATT and CDR2 SNEGSKA (reference sequence). The CDR3 sequence is CGTGPTDTQYF. The CDR3 bases are TGCGGGACAGGGCCCACAGATACGCAGTATTTT.

This clone was observed a few times. This sequence joins TRBV19 and TRBJ1-6, with D unresolved. This CDR3 has 16 residues. Germline V CDR1 and CDR2: LNHDA, SQIVND (reference sequence). Trimming left V 4 bases short and J 1 base short, with 11 bases between. CDR3 bases: TGTGCCAGTAGTAGGACCCCGAGGTCCTATAATTCACCCCTCCACTTT. It encodes CASSRTPRSYNSPLHF.

The V and J genes are TRBV30 and TRBJ1-1; TRBD1 matches 8 bases. This CDR3 region has 16 residues. After removal of 0 bases from V and 3 bases from J, the junction contained 9 bases not matched to a gene. Germline V lookup: CDR1 GTSNPN, CDR2 SVGIG (reference sequence). The CDR3 reads CAWSVSLQGADTEAFF. The CDR3 DNA sequence: TGTGCCTGGAGTGTATCACTTCAGGGGGCGGACACTGAAGCTTTCTTT.

The chain combines TRBV4-1 with TRBJ1-1, with a possible D match to TRBD1 (6 bases). Germline-derived CDR1 and CDR2 are MGHRA and YSYEKL. This CDR3 is built from 16 residues. Trimming removed 4 bases at V and 7 bases at J, with 22 bases between. The CDR3 loop reads CASSPRGLSQSLEAFF. The CDR3 DNA is TGCGCCAGCAGCCCCAGGGGCCTCAGTCAAAGTCTTGAAGCTTTCTTT.

This clone occurred once. The CDR3 loop reads CASSLGRSSGNTIYF. CDR3 bases: TGTGCCAGCAGCTTAGGCCGGAGCTCTGGAAACACCATATATTTT. The V and J genes are TRBV11-3 and TRBJ1-3; D ambiguous. Germline-derived CDR1 and CDR2 are SGHNT and YENEEA. The CDR3 is 15 residues long. Trimming left V 1 base short and J 0 bases short, with 7 bases between.

The rearrangement joins TRBV30 to TRBJ1-3; a weak D match, TRBD1 (6 bases). The CDR3 runs 13 residues. V shed 1 base and J shed 2 bases, with 6 bases lying between them. Germline lookup yields CDR1 GTSNPN and CDR2 SVGIG (reference sequence). The CDR3 spells CAWSEGAGNTIYF. The CDR3, as DNA: TGTGCCTGGAGTGAGGGGGCTGGAAACACCATATATTTT.

This chain's CDR3 is CASNPGQGPMNTEAFF. The CDR3 DNA sequence: TGCGCCAGCAACCCGGGACAGGGCCCCATGAACACTGAAGCTTTCTTT. This chain joins TRBV5-1 and TRBJ1-1; TRBD1 matches 9 bases. The length of the CDR3 is 16 residues. Germline V gene data show CDR1 as SGHRS and CDR2 as YFSETQ. Trimming removed 6 bases from V and 0 bases from J; junction bases left unmatched: 9.

The chain carries TRBV5-1 and TRBJ1-2; 10 positions agree with TRBD1. This CDR3 spans 14 amino acids. With V trimmed by 5 bases and J by 3 bases, 4 bases remained unmatched. Germline CDR1 and CDR2: SGHRS and YFSETQ. CDR3 in amino acids: CASSSGTGDYGYTF. The DNA for the CDR3 is TGCGCCAGCAGTTCCGGGACAGGGGACTATGGCTACACCTTC.

Only one count was recorded for this clone. The chain employs TRBV6-6 and TRBJ2-3; D gene ambiguous. Germline CDR1 reads MNHNY; CDR2 reads SVGAGI (reference sequence). V was pared by 4 bases and J by 2 bases, with 7 bases between. The CDR3 loop spans 13 amino acids. In nucleotides, the CDR3 is TGTGCCAGCAGTTTCCTGCTCACAGATACGCAGTATTTT. It yields the protein CASSFLLTDTQYF.

This chain joins TRBV24-1 and TRBJ1-1; D possibly corresponds to TRBD1 (5 bases). The CDR3 is made up of 13 amino acids. With 6 bases removed from V and 4 bases from J, the gap between germline ends came to 11 bases. Germline V gives CDR1 KGHDR, CDR2 SFDVKD. In nucleotides, the CDR3 is TGTGCCACCAGTCCGGGGGAAGGCACTGAAGCTTTCTTT. It yields the protein CATSPGEGTEAFF.

The V gene is TRBV15, the J gene TRBJ2-1; unclear D gene. This CDR3 has 13 residues. Germline CDR1 is LNHNV and CDR2 is YYDKDF (reference sequence). Between the trimmed V and J ends, which lost 0 bases and 13 bases, there was a span of 13 bases. The CDR3 spells CATSRDRVTPQFF. The CDR3 DNA sequence: TGTGCCACCAGCAGAGATCGAGTGACGCCTCAGTTCTTC.

CDR3 amino acids: CASSLGVNYGYTF. The CDR3 nucleotides read TGTGCCAGCAGCTTGGGAGTCAACTATGGCTACACCTTC. The genes are TRBV5-8 and TRBJ1-2; no clear D gene. With 0 bases removed from V and 2 bases from J, the gap between germline ends came to 5 bases. Germline loops: CDR1 SGHTS, CDR2 YDEGEE. The CDR3 is 13 residues long. Full variable domain (rest looked up from reference TRBV5-8 and TRBJ1-2): EAGVTQSPTHLIKTRGQQATLRCSPISGHTSVYWYQQALGLGLQFLLWYDEGEERNRGNFPPRFSGRQFPNYSSELNVNALELEDSALYLCASSLGVNYGYTFGSGTRLTVV.

About this clone itself: The same CDR3 can be traced to other DNA sequences in this sample. The V call is TRBV9, the J call TRBJ1-2; D gene ambiguous. The V end lost 0 bases, the J end lost 5 bases, and 14 bases lay between the germline ends. Germline V CDR1 and CDR2: SGDLS, YYNGEE. This CDR3 has 15 amino acids. The CDR3 DNA reads as TGTGCCAGCAGCGTAGCAGGAAACAGTGAATATGGCTACACCTTC. Translating gives CASSVAGNSEYGYTF.

V and J are TRBV9 and TRBJ2-7; D ambiguous. Germline lookup yields CDR1 SGDLS and CDR2 YYNGEE. The V gene lost 2 bases and the J gene lost 3 bases, with 18 bases spanning the gap. The CDR3 spans 16 residues. The CDR3 bases are TGTGCCAGCAGCGTTGGGTCAAGGGCGGCTGTCTACGAGCAGTACTTC. Protein product: CASSVGSRAAVYEQYF. Full variable domain (rest looked up from reference TRBV9 and TRBJ2-7): DSGVTQTPKHLITATGQRVTLRCSPRSGDLSVYWYQQSLDQGLQFLIQYYNGEERAKGNILERFSAQQFPDLHSELNLSSLELGDSALYFCASSVGSRAAVYEQYFGPGTRLTVT.

The chain links TRBV19 to TRBJ1-4; 7 bases map to TRBD1. Germline CDR1 LNHDA, CDR2 SQIVND (reference sequence). The CDR3 consists of 15 residues. With 6 bases clipped from V and 0 bases from J, the junction kept 4 bases outside the gene matches. The CDR3 here is CASRLTGATNEKLFF. CDR3 DNA: TGTGCCAGTAGGCTTACAGGGGCAACTAATGAAAAACTGTTTTTT.